This T cell receptor beta chain is from a study of cytotoxic CD8 clonotypes in ibrutinib-treated CLL. Study-level results: Clonality (at baseline) was higher than in age-matched healthy donors and tracked circulating CD8+ T-cell counts.

TCRdb's copy holds only in-frame clones and misses some; the assay was immunoSEQ multiplex PCR. The sample has about 270,000 clones, 76% seen once; the top ten hold about 6%. Germline V gene lookup returns CDR1 LGHNA and CDR2 YSLEER. Trimming removed 0 bases from V and 4 bases from J, with 12 bases in between. The CDR3 spans 15 residues. Of note for this clone: Its antigen is currently unknown.

The input for sequencing was PBMCs, taken at disease progression, from a patient treated with ibrutinib. This clonotype was sampled from a human donor with chronic lymphocytic leukemia. This chain joins TRBV4-3 and TRBJ1-2; no reliable D call. The DNA of the CDR3 is TGCGCCAGCAGCCAAGAACTCCAGGCAGGCTATGGCTACACCTTC. Translated: CASSQELQAGYGYTF.